This paragraph covers one T cell receptor beta chain sequence. With V trimmed by 4 bases and J by 10 bases, 5 bases remained unmatched. The CDR3 sequence is 14 residues long. Germline V gene sequence: CDR1 SGHTA, CDR2 FQGTGA. The data were taken from a study of hypomethylating agent response in myelodysplastic syndrome. The assay was immunoSEQ multiplex PCR, and TCRdb's table has in-frame clones only and misses some. Altogether around 11,000 clones are present, nearly 85% being singletons, with the ten largest covering 4% to 4.5%. This receptor was obtained from a human donor with myelodysplastic syndrome. Sample: bone marrow, taken before or after starting hypomethylating agent treatment for myelodysplastic syndrome (not recorded which). This chain uses TRBV7-3 with TRBJ1-6, with TRBD1 matching over 9 bases. The CDR3, as DNA: TGTGCCAGCAGCTCACAGGGGGCAGGGTCACCCCTCCACTTT. Protein product: CASSSQGAGSPLHF.